The rows below give T cell receptor beta chains drawn from one sample of a study of blood T cell repertoires in COVID-19. Sequenced by immunoSEQ multiplex PCR; TCRdb stores in-frame clones only, minus some. Among 50,000 to 70,000 clones listed, approximately 86% were seen once. The sample taken for sequencing was peripheral blood. The receptors were gathered from a man aged 55 to 70 with acute or convalescent COVID-19. Both conserved end residues are part of each CDR3. Clone size is shown for a subset of rows, as once, few, many or a class of expanded clone.

V gene,J gene,clone size,CDR3 protein
TRBV5-8,TRBJ2-7,.,CASSFRAGAGEQYF
TRBV25-1,TRBJ1-1,.,CASRGHTNTEAFF
TRBV3-1/TRBV3-2,TRBJ2-1,.,CASSQLAGTPYNEQFF
TRBV7-3,TRBJ2-3,.,CASSLLSPRADTQYF
TRBV28,TRBJ2-3,.,CASSPLAGGVSDTQYF
TRBV28,TRBJ2-7,few,CASSLVGRAGYEQYF
TRBV9,TRBJ1-2,.,CASSPQGVSYGYTF
TRBV11-3,TRBJ2-2,.,CASSLDRSGPLFF
TRBV28,TRBJ1-2,.,CASSSGTGAYGYTF
TRBV6-5,TRBJ2-7,.,CASSRQGAGEQYF
TRBV7-9,TRBJ2-7,.,CASSPNGLAASYEQYF
TRBV28,TRBJ1-1,.,CASRGQGYTEAFF
TRBV27,TRBJ1-6,.,CASSLTENSPLHF
TRBV2,TRBJ1-6,.,CASSGRGRNSPLHF